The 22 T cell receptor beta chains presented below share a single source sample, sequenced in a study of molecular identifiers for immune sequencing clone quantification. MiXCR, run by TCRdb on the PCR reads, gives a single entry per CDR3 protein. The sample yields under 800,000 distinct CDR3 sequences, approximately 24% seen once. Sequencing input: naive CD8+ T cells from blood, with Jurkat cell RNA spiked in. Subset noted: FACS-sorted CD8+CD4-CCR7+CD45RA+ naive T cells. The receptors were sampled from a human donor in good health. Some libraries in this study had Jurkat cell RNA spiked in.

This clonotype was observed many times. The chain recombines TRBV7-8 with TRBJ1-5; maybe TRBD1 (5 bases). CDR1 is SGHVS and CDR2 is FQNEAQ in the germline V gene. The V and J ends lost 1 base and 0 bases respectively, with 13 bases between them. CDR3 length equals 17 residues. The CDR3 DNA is TGTGCCAGCAGCTTAGAACCGATAGGACATAGCAATCAGCCCCAGCATTTT. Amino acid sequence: CASSLEPIGHSNQPQHF.

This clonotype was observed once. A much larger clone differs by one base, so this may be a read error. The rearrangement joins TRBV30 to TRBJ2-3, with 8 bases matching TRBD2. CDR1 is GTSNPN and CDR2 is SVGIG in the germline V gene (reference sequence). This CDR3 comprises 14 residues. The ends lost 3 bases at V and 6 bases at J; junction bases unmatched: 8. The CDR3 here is CAWRIAGPTDTQYF. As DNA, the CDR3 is TGTGCCTGGAGAATAGCGGGGCCCACGGATACGCAGTATTTT.

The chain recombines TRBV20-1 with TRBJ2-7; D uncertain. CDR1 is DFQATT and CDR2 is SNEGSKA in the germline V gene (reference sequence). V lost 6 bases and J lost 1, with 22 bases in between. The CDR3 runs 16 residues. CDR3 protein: CSAALTGRSRSYEQYF. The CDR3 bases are TGCAGTGCCGCCCTTACTGGCCGGAGTCGGTCCTACGAGCAGTACTTC.

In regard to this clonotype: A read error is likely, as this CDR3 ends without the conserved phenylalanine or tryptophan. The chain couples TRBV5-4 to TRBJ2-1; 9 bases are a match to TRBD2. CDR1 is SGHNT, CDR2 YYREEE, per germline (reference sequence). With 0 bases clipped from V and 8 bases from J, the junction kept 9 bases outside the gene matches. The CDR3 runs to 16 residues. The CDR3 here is CASSLVSGGTLDEQFL. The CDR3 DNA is TGTGCCAGCAGCTTGGTTAGCGGGGGAACACTGGATGAGCAGTTCCTC.

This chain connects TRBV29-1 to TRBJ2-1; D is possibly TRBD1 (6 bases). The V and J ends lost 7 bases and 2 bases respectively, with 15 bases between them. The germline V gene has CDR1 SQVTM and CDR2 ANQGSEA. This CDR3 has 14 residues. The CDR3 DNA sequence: TGCAGCGGGACGTCGGACAGAACCTACAATGAGCAGTTCTTC. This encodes CSGTSDRTYNEQFF.

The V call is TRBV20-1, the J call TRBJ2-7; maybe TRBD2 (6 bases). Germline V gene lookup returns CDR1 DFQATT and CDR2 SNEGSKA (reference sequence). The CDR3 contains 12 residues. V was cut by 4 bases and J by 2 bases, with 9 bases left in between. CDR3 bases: TGCAGTGCTAAGGGACTGACCTACGAGCAGTACTTC. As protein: CSAKGLTYEQYF.

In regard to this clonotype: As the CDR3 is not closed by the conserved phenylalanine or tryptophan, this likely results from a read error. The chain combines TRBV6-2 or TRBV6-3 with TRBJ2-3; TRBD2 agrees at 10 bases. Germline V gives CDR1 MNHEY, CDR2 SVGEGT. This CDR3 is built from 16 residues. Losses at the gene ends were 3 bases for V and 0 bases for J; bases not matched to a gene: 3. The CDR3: CASSYKAGGSTDTQYY. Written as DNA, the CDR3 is TGTGCCAGCAGTTATAAAGCGGGGGGGAGCACAGATACGCAGTATTAT.

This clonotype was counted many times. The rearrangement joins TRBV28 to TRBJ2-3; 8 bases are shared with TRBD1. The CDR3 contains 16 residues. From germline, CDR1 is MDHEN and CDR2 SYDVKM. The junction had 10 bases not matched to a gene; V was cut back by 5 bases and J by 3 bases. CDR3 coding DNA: TGTGCCAGCAGTCCGGAGACAGGGGCTCGGACAGATACGCAGTATTTT. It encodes CASSPETGARTDTQYF.

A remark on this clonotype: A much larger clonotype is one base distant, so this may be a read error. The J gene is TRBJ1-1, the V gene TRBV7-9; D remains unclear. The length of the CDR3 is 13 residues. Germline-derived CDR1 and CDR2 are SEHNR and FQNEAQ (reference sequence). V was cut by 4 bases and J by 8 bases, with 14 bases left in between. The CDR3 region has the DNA TGTGCCAGCAGCTCCCTAGATCTAACCGAAGCTTTCTTT. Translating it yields CASSSLDLTEAFF. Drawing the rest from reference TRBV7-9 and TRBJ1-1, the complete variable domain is DTGVSQNPRHKITKRGQNVTFRCDPISEHNRLYWYRQTLGQGPEFLTYFQNEAQLEKSRLLSDRFSAERPKGSFSTLEIQRTEQGDSAMYLCASSSLDLTEAFFGQGTRLTVV.

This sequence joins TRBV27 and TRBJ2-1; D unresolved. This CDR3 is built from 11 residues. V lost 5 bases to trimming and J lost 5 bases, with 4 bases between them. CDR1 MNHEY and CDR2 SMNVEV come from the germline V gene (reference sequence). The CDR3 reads CASSHHNEQFF. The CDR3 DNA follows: TGTGCCAGCAGTCACCACAATGAGCAGTTCTTC.

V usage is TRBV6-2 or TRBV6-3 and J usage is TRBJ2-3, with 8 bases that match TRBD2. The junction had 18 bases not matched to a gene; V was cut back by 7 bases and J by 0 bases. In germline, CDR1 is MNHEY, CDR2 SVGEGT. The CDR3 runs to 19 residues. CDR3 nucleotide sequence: TGTGCCAGCACCCTACCTTCCGGGGGGGGCCCGGGGAGCACAGATACGCAGTATTTT. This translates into CASTLPSGGGPGSTDTQYF.

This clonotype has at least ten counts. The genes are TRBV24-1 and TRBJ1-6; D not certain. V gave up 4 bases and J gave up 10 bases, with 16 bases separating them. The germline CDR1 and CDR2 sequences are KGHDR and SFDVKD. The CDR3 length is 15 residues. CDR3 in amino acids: CATSDPPAIGSPLHF. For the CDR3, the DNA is TGTGCCACCAGTGACCCCCCGGCGATAGGATCACCCCTCCACTTT.

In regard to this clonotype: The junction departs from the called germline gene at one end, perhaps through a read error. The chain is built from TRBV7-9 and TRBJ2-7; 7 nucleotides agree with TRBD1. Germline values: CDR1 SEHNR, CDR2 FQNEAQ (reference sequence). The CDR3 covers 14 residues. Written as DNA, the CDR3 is TGTGTCAGCAGCTTCTCCCGGGACAGCTACGAGCAGTACTTC. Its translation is CVSSFSRDSYEQYF.

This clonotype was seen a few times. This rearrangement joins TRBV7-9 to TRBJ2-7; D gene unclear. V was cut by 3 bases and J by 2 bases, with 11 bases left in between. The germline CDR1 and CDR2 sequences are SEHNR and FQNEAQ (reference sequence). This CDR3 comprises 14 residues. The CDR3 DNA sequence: TGTGCCAGCAGCTTCATCAGCCATCCCTACGAGCAGTACTTC. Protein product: CASSFISHPYEQYF.

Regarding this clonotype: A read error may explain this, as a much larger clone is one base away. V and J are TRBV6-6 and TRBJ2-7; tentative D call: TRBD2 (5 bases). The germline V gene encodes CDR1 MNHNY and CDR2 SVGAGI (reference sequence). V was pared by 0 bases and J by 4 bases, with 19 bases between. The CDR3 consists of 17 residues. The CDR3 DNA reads TGTGCCAGCAGTTACTCCGACGAAAGCGGAGCTCGGTACGAGCAGTACTTC. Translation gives CASSYSDESGARYEQYF.

The CDR3 protein is CANGVLDYEQYF. CDR3 DNA sequence: TGTGCCAACGGGGTTTTAGACTACGAGCAGTACTTC. The rearrangement joins TRBV2 to TRBJ2-7; maybe TRBD2 (5 bases). CDR3 length: 12 residues. Trimming took 10 bases from V and 3 from J, leaving 13 bases between them. Germline lookup yields CDR1 SNHLY and CDR2 FYNNEI.

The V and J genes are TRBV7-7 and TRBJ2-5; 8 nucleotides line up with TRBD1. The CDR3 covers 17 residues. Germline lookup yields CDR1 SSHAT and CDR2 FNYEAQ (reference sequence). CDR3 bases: TGTGCTATCAGCTTAGCGCTGTACAGGGGGTTACAAGAGACCCAGTACTTC. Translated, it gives CAISLALYRGLQETQYF.

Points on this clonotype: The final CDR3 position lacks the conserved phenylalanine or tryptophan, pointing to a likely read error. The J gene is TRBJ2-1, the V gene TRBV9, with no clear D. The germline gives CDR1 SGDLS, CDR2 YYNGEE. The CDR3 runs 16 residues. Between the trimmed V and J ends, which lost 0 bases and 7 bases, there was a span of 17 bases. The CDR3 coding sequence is TGTGCCAGCAGCGTAGCGGGTCTGGGAACTGAAAATGAGCAGTTCCTC. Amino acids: CASSVAGLGTENEQFL.

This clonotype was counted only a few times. CDR3: CASSIGDRGITEAFF. CDR3 DNA sequence: TGTGCCAGTAGTATTGGTGACAGGGGGATCACTGAAGCTTTCTTT. V gene TRBV19 combines with J gene TRBJ1-1, with 9 nucleotides matching TRBD1. The V gene end was trimmed by 3 bases and the J gene end by 4 bases; junction bases not matched to a gene: 6. Germline V gene data show CDR1 as LNHDA and CDR2 as SQIVND (reference sequence). The length of the CDR3 is 15 residues.

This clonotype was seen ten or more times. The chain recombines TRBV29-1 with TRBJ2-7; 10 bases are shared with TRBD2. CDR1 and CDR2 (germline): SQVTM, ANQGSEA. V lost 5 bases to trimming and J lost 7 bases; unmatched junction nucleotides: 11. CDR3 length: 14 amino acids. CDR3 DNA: TGCAGCGTTCGGCTAGCGGGAGTAGCCTTAGAGCAGTACTTC. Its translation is CSVRLAGVALEQYF.

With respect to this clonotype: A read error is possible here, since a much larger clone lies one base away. The DNA of the CDR3 is TGTGCCAGCAGTCAGACAGCCGGGAGCAATCAGCCCCAGTATTTT. As protein: CASSQTAGSNQPQYF. This chain joins TRBV7-9 and TRBJ1-5; D is possibly TRBD2 (6 bases). The DNA matches TRBJ2-3 better at its end, which makes the J call doubtful. This CDR3 has 15 residues. From germline, CDR1 is SEHNR and CDR2 FQNEAQ (reference sequence).

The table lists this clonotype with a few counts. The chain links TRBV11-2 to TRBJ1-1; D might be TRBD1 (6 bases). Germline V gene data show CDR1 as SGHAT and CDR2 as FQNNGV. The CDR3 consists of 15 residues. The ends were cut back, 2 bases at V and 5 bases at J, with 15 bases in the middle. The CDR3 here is CASSLSRTVNTEAFF. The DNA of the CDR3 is TGTGCCAGCAGCTTATCTCGGACAGTAAATACTGAAGCTTTCTTT.